This T cell receptor (beta chain) was obtained from a study of T cell changes during pregnancy in multiple sclerosis. TCRdb's table, derived via immunoSEQ multiplex PCR, lists solely in-frame clones and lacks some. The profile covers roughly 88,000 clones, with roughly 90% appearing a single time and 1.5% taken by the ten largest. Material: peripheral blood, obtained in the first trimester of pregnancy. This TCR was sampled from a female donor with multiple sclerosis, enrolled in a pregnancy study.

This CDR3 is CASRPGGVETQYF. In DNA form, the CDR3 reads TGTGCCAGCAGACCAGGGGGCGTTGAGACCCAGTACTTC. The rearrangement joins TRBV7-9 to TRBJ2-5, with 8 bases identical to TRBD1. Germline V lookup: CDR1 SEHNR, CDR2 FQNEAQ (reference sequence). V shed 6 bases and J 5 bases; nucleotides not matched to a gene: 5. This CDR3 comprises 13 residues.